Each of the 31 T cell receptor beta chains below was sequenced from the same sample in a study of blood T cell repertoires in COVID-19. Method: immunoSEQ multiplex PCR; TCRdb's copy keeps in-frame clones and lacks some. This sample has 60,000 to 75,000 clones, with 88% found just once. The sample consisted of peripheral blood. Receptor source: a human donor in a cohort sampled during active COVID-19.

The V and J genes are TRBV9 and TRBJ2-1; 11 bases line up with TRBD2. From germline, CDR1 is SGDLS and CDR2 YYNGEE. This CDR3 spans 15 amino acids. V gave up 2 bases and J gave up 9 bases; unmatched junction bases: 7. CDR3 in amino acids: CASSVLAGGEGEQFF. For the CDR3, the DNA is TGTGCCAGCAGCGTTTTAGCGGGAGGGGAGGGTGAGCAGTTCTTC.

The chain has TRBV11-2 and TRBJ1-4; perhaps TRBD1 as D (6 bases). Looked up from germline, CDR1 is SGHAT and CDR2 is FQNNGV. The CDR3 is 13 amino acids. V dropped 5 bases and J dropped 6 bases, with 10 bases sitting between them. CDR3 amino acids: CASSPRTDEKLFF. The CDR3 coding sequence is TGTGCCAGCAGCCCTCGGACAGATGAAAAACTGTTTTTT.

The chain employs TRBV2 and TRBJ2-2; 7 bases match TRBD1. The CDR3 sequence is 14 residues long. After removal of 5 bases from V and 1 base from J, the junction contained 1 base not matched to a gene. Germline CDR1 reads SNHLY; CDR2 reads FYNNEI. The CDR3 DNA is TGTGCCAGCAGTAGGGACAGGAACACCGGGGAGCTGTTTTTT. It yields the protein CASSRDRNTGELFF.

The chain recombines TRBV5-4 with TRBJ1-6; unclear D gene. The V gene lost 0 bases and the J gene lost 3 bases, with 10 bases spanning the gap. Germline lookup yields CDR1 SGHNT and CDR2 YYREEE (reference sequence). There are 16 residues in the CDR3. The CDR3 DNA reads as TGTGCCAGCAGCTTGGACACGGAGGGCTATAATTCACCCCTCCACTTT. It specifies CASSLDTEGYNSPLHF. The full variable domain, its missing parts supplied by reference TRBV5-4 and TRBJ1-6, is ETGVTQSPTHLIKTRGQQVTLRCSSQSGHNTVSWYQQALGQGPQFIFQYYREEENGRGNFPPRFSGLQFPNYSSELNVNALELDDSALYLCASSLDTEGYNSPLHFGNGTRLTVT.

The sample holds a few counts of this clone. The chain employs TRBV25-1 and TRBJ1-2; unclear D gene. This CDR3 is 13 amino acids long. Looked up from germline, CDR1 is MGHDK and CDR2 is SYGVNS. V gave up 4 bases and J gave up 8 bases, with 14 bases separating them. The CDR3 DNA sequence: TGTGCCAGCAGTGGCGGACTGGGTCTGGGCTACACCTTC. It specifies CASSGGLGLGYTF.

The chain recombines TRBV5-8 with TRBJ2-7; no clear D. The CDR3 is made up of 15 amino acids. Trimming pared 0 bases from V and 3 bases from J, leaving 13 bases between. The V gene's germline CDR1 is SGHTS and CDR2 YDEGEE. For the CDR3, the DNA is TGTGCCAGCAGCTTGGGTTTTATTGCGATCTACGAGCAGTACTTC. It specifies CASSLGFIAIYEQYF.

The rearrangement links TRBV5-5 to TRBJ1-3, with D unresolved. Per the germline V gene, CDR1 is SGHKS and CDR2 is YYEKEE (reference sequence). The CDR3 sequence is 15 residues long. V dropped 0 bases and J dropped 7 bases, with 14 bases sitting between them. The CDR3 sequence is CASSLGLGEGNTIYF. CDR3 DNA sequence: TGTGCCAGCAGCTTGGGCTTGGGAGAGGGCAACACCATATATTTT.

This clone has more than one count but fewer than ten. The chain has TRBV2 and TRBJ2-3; 11 nucleotides agree with TRBD2. Germline V gene data show CDR1 as SNHLY and CDR2 as FYNNEI. The J segment lost 5 bases and the V segment lost 8 bases, leaving 9 bases of the junction unmatched. This CDR3 comprises 15 residues. The CDR3 DNA is TGTGCCAGCTGGCTCAGTCTAGCGGGAGGAGATACGCAGTATTTT. Protein product: CASWLSLAGGDTQYF.

This chain joins TRBV6-1 and TRBJ2-3; the match to TRBD2 covers 8 bases. CDR1 is MNHNS and CDR2 is SASEGT in the germline V gene. The CDR3 length is 18 residues. V was pared by 3 bases and J by 4 bases, with 15 bases of the junction left unmatched. The DNA for the CDR3 is TGTGCCAGCAGTGAGTGGGCTAGCGGGCGGCGGAGGTCAGATACGCAGTATTTT. Residues: CASSEWASGRRRSDTQYF.

This clone was detected only once. The rearrangement joins TRBV19 to TRBJ1-1; 12 bases agree with TRBD1. This CDR3 is 16 amino acids long. Germline CDR1 LNHDA, CDR2 SQIVND (reference sequence). V dropped 6 bases and J dropped 0; count of bases not matched to a gene: 5. In nucleotides, the CDR3 is TGTGCCAGTAGCCCGGGACAGGGGGCGGTGAACACTGAAGCTTTCTTT. As protein: CASSPGQGAVNTEAFF.

This chain uses TRBV10-3 with TRBJ1-4; no firm D call. Trimming removed 4 bases at V and 4 bases at J, with 7 bases between. This CDR3 region has 13 residues. Germline values: CDR1 ENHRY, CDR2 SYGVKD. This CDR3 is CAISGRNNEKLFF. CDR3 nucleotide sequence: TGTGCCATCAGTGGGAGAAATAATGAAAAACTGTTTTTT.

The V call is TRBV24-1, the J call TRBJ2-5; 8 positions agree with TRBD1. The length of the CDR3 is 16 residues. J lost 1 base, V lost 3 bases, and 6 bases had no gene match. Looked up from germline, CDR1 is KGHDR and CDR2 is SFDVKD. CDR3 coding DNA: TGTGCCACCAGTGATGGACAGGGTGGCCTCCAAGAGACCCAGTACTTC. Its protein product is CATSDGQGGLQETQYF.

The rearrangement uses TRBV12-3 or TRBV12-4 and TRBJ2-4, with a weak D call TRBD2 (5 bases). CDR3 length: 13 residues. Trimming took off 3 bases at V and 3 bases at J, with 6 bases between the two ends. CDR3 coding DNA: TGTGCCAGCAGTTTCGGAGGCAAAAACATTCAGTACTTC. Translation gives CASSFGGKNIQYF.

V and J are TRBV7-9 and TRBJ2-7; the match to TRBD1 covers 7 bases. J lost 5 bases, V lost 2 bases, and 3 bases had no gene match. Germline assignment: CDR1 SEHNR and CDR2 FQNEAQ (reference sequence). The CDR3 is 13 amino acids. The chain's CDR3 is CASSLQGVDEQYF. The DNA for the CDR3 is TGTGCCAGCAGCTTACAGGGGGTGGACGAGCAGTACTTC.

The chain employs TRBV11-3 and TRBJ2-5; 8 positions agree with TRBD2. From germline, CDR1 is SGHNT and CDR2 YENEEA. The CDR3 spans 14 residues. After removal of 5 bases from V and 5 bases from J, the junction contained 7 bases not matched to a gene. This CDR3 is CASSPDLAGETQYF. The CDR3 DNA is TGTGCCAGCAGCCCAGATCTAGCGGGCGAGACCCAGTACTTC.

The chain uses TRBV5-8 and TRBJ1-6; no clear D gene. Germline CDR1 is SGHTS and CDR2 is YDEGEE. Trimming removed 2 bases from V and 0 bases from J, with 9 bases in between. The CDR3 is 16 residues long. The CDR3 nucleotides are TGTGCCAGCAGCTTTGGGTGGAGCTCCTATAATTCACCCCTCCACTTT. Protein sequence: CASSFGWSSYNSPLHF.

The gene calls are TRBV2 and TRBJ2-3; 7 bases line up with TRBD2. Germline lookup yields CDR1 SNHLY and CDR2 FYNNEI. V gave up 6 bases and J gave up 4 bases; unmatched junction bases: 7. The CDR3 runs 14 residues. The CDR3 reads CASSGGLGADTQYF. The CDR3 DNA reads TGTGCCAGCAGCGGTGGACTAGGAGCAGATACGCAGTATTTT.

The chain has TRBV5-1 and TRBJ2-2; 7 bases fit TRBD1. CDR1 and CDR2 (germline): SGHRS, YFSETQ. V shed 0 bases, J shed 3 bases, and the junction held 20 bases outside the gene matches. The CDR3 consists of 21 residues. The CDR3: CASSLAVAKGASVRDTGELFF. The CDR3 DNA sequence: TGCGCCAGCAGCTTGGCCGTGGCAAAGGGGGCTTCCGTTAGAGACACCGGGGAGCTGTTTTTT.

The rearrangement joins TRBV28 to TRBJ1-2; D is undetermined. Germline values: CDR1 MDHEN, CDR2 SYDVKM. The CDR3 has 12 amino acids. The germline V and J ends were trimmed by 4 bases and 7 bases, with 10 bases remaining between them. CDR3 region: CASSYVAFGYTF. CDR3 DNA: TGTGCCAGCAGTTATGTGGCATTTGGCTACACCTTC.

V is TRBV3-1 (or the pseudogene TRBV3-2) and J is TRBJ1-1, with D unclear. The CDR3 is made up of 13 amino acids. Trimming pared 1 base from V and 11 bases from J, leaving 14 bases between. Germline V gene sequence: CDR1 LGHDT, CDR2 YNNKEL (reference sequence). The CDR3 coding sequence is TGTGCCAGCAGCCAAGGGGCCGCGGGAGGGGCTTTCTTT. It is translated as CASSQGAAGGAFF.

The gene calls are TRBV5-6 and TRBJ1-2; TRBD1 matches 8 bases. V lost 4 bases to trimming and J lost 5 bases; unmatched junction nucleotides: 4. Germline V gene data show CDR1 as SGHDT and CDR2 as YYEEEE. The CDR3 contains 13 residues. The CDR3 DNA is TGTGCCAGCAGCCCCGGGACAGGTTATGGCTACACCTTC. Its protein is CASSPGTGYGYTF.

The gene calls are TRBV5-1 and TRBJ2-7; 10 nucleotides agree with TRBD1. Germline assignment: CDR1 SGHRS and CDR2 YFSETQ. Unmatched junction bases numbered 7, after V lost 4 bases and J lost 6 bases. CDR3 length: 14 residues. CDR3 sequence reads: CASSTGTGEVEQYF. As DNA, the CDR3 is TGCGCCAGCAGCACGGGGACAGGGGAGGTCGAGCAGTACTTC.

The chain couples TRBV7-9 to TRBJ1-2, with 9 bases matching TRBD1. The CDR3 spans 15 residues. V lost 2 bases and J lost 6; bases outside the gene matches: 7. Germline assignment: CDR1 SEHNR and CDR2 FQNEAQ (reference sequence). The CDR3 loop is CASSLLVGQGDGYTF. CDR3 DNA: TGTGCCAGCAGCTTACTAGTGGGACAGGGTGATGGCTACACCTTC.

The chain is built from TRBV6-1 and TRBJ2-3; a weak D match, TRBD2 (6 bases). The V and J ends lost 2 bases and 3 bases respectively, with 12 bases between them. The V gene's germline CDR1 is MNHNS and CDR2 SASEGT. The CDR3 is made up of 15 amino acids. CDR3 nucleotides: TGTGCCAGCAGTGAATTTGGGACTGTGACAGATACGCAGTATTTT. Residues: CASSEFGTVTDTQYF.

The CDR3, as DNA: TGTGCCAGCAGTTCCGCAGGCGCAACTAATGAAAAACTGTTTTTT. It encodes CASSSAGATNEKLFF. This rearrangement joins TRBV28 to TRBJ1-4, with D unclear. The germline CDR1 and CDR2 sequences are MDHEN and SYDVKM. Between the trimmed V and J ends, which lost 4 bases and 0 bases, there was a span of 9 bases. The length of the CDR3 is 15 residues.

The chain links TRBV12-3 or TRBV12-4 to TRBJ2-5, with TRBD1 matching over 10 bases. The trim removed 5 bases at V and 5 bases at J, leaving 2 bases unmatched. The CDR3 contains 13 residues. CDR3 in amino acids: CASSKDRGETQYF. In nucleotides, the CDR3 is TGTGCCAGCAGTAAGGACAGGGGGGAGACCCAGTACTTC.

This rearrangement joins TRBV2 to TRBJ1-1; 7 positions agree with TRBD1. J lost 1 base, V lost 4 bases, and 6 bases had no gene match. The germline V gene has CDR1 SNHLY and CDR2 FYNNEI. The CDR3 has 15 residues. For the CDR3, the DNA is TGTGCCAGCAGTGTCCCGGGACAGCGGAACACTGAAGCTTTCTTT. Amino acid sequence: CASSVPGQRNTEAFF.

The sample holds one count of this clone. The J gene is TRBJ2-7, the V gene TRBV5-1; tentative D call: TRBD2 (5 bases). The CDR3 has 16 amino acids. V gave up 4 bases and J gave up 0 bases, with 17 bases separating them. Looked up from germline, CDR1 is SGHRS and CDR2 is YFSETQ. This chain's CDR3 is CASSLGASPRSYEQYF. The CDR3 DNA reads as TGCGCCAGCAGCCTTGGCGCTAGCCCCCGCTCCTACGAGCAGTACTTC.

The chain recombines TRBV5-1 with TRBJ2-1; 8 bases match TRBD1. Germline loops: CDR1 SGHRS, CDR2 YFSETQ. The CDR3 is made up of 15 amino acids. After removal of 4 bases from V and 6 bases from J, the junction contained 9 bases not matched to a gene. The CDR3 DNA reads TGCGCCAGCAGCGCAGGACAGGGAATAGGCAATGAGCAGTTCTTC. It codes for CASSAGQGIGNEQFF. The whole variable domain, filled in from reference TRBV5-1 and TRBJ2-1, reads KAGVTQTPRYLIKTRGQQVTLSCSPISGHRSVSWYQQTPGQGLQFLFEYFSETQRNKGNFPGRFSGRQFSNSRSEMNVSTLELGDSALYLCASSAGQGIGNEQFFGPGTRLTVL.

The chain carries TRBV6-5 and TRBJ2-2, with 8 bases identical to TRBD1. With 7 bases clipped from V and 5 bases from J, the junction kept 6 bases outside the gene matches. The germline CDR1 and CDR2 sequences are MNHEY and SVGAGI. The CDR3 contains 14 residues. The CDR3 region has the DNA TGTGCCAGCACCAGGGACAGGTTGACCGGGGAGCTGTTTTTT. The encoded protein is CASTRDRLTGELFF.

This chain links TRBV24-1 with TRBJ2-5; a possible D gene is TRBD1 (5 bases). V lost 1 base and J lost 4, with 12 bases in between. The CDR3 consists of 15 residues. CDR1 KGHDR and CDR2 SFDVKD come from the germline V gene. The CDR3 nucleotides are TGTGCCACCAGTGATTTTAGGGGTTCGGGAGAGACCCAGTACTTC. Its protein is CATSDFRGSGETQYF.